Presented here are 10 T cell receptor beta chains from one specimen sequenced in a study of T cell repertoires in cytomegalovirus infection. These receptors have no known antigen. Using its own MiXCR run on the reads, TCRdb lists one record per CDR3 protein. There are under 150,000 distinct CDR3 sequences in the sample; more than 30% occur only once, and less than 45% lies in the top ten. The specimen comprised CD8+ T cells from cultured PBMCs, sampled from culture after CMV antigen stimulation. The receptors stem from a human donor in good health (CMV status not recorded). Some clones in this sample may be carry-over from other donors' samples.

This clonotype was picked up a small number of times. V and J are TRBV27 and TRBJ2-3, with 9 bases aligning to TRBD1. The V gene end was trimmed by 6 bases and the J gene end by 0 bases; junction bases not matched to a gene: 10. The CDR3 runs to 17 residues. CDR1 is MNHEY, CDR2 SMNVEV, per germline (reference sequence). The CDR3 DNA is TGTGCCAGCAGCCGCACGGGACAGGGTTCGAGCACAGATACGCAGTATTTT. Its translation: CASSRTGQGSSTDTQYF.

Many counts were recorded for this clonotype. The chain links TRBV7-9 to TRBJ1-6; 7 bases align to TRBD1. The V segment lost 5 bases and the J segment 8 bases; nucleotides outside the gene matches: 15. The CDR3 contains 17 residues. Germline V gene lookup returns CDR1 SEHNR and CDR2 FQNEAQ (reference sequence). CDR3 DNA sequence: TGTGCCAGCAGCCGAACAGGGCAGGGGGATAGTTATTCACCCCTCCACTTT. Amino acid sequence: CASSRTGQGDSYSPLHF. Together with reference TRBV7-9 and TRBJ1-6, the CDR3 gives the full variable domain: DTGVSQNPRHKITKRGQNVTFRCDPISEHNRLYWYRQTLGQGPEFLTYFQNEAQLEKSRLLSDRFSAERPKGSFSTLEIQRTEQGDSAMYLCASSRTGQGDSYSPLHFGNGTRLTVT.

This clonotype has only one observation. J is TRBJ1-1 and V is TRBV11-1; 8 positions agree with TRBD1. Losses at the gene ends were 1 base for V and 3 bases for J; bases not matched to a gene: 7. The CDR3 extends over 16 amino acids. Germline CDR1 and CDR2: SGHAT and FQDESV (reference sequence). The CDR3: CASSLGTGSWDTEAFF. In DNA form, the CDR3 reads TGTGCCAGCAGCTTAGGGACAGGGTCGTGGGACACTGAAGCTTTCTTT.

The chain is built from TRBV7-9 and TRBJ1-2; D is perhaps TRBD1 (6 bases). Per germline, CDR1 SEHNR and CDR2 FQNEAQ (reference sequence). V lost 8 bases, J lost 7 bases, and 20 bases lay in between. The CDR3 runs 14 residues. In nucleotides, the CDR3 is TGTGCCAGCGGTTCGGACAGACACTATGCTGGCTACACCTTC. Its protein is CASGSDRHYAGYTF.

The CDR3 DNA reads as TGTGCCAGCAGCTTACTCCGGGAGGGGGGGTACGAGCAGTACTTC. As protein: CASSLLREGGYEQYF. The chain joins TRBV7-2 to TRBJ2-7, with TRBD2 identical over 8 bases. The trim removed 2 bases at V and 4 bases at J, leaving 7 bases unmatched. The CDR3 is made up of 15 amino acids. CDR1 SGHTA and CDR2 FQGNSA come from the germline V gene. Full variable domain (rest looked up from reference TRBV7-2 and TRBJ2-7): GAGVSQSPSNKVTEKGKDVELRCDPISGHTALYWYRQSLGQGLEFLIYFQGNSAPDKSGLPSDRFSAERTGGSVSTLTIQRTQQEDSAVYLCASSLLREGGYEQYFGPGTRLTVT.

This clonotype was found many times. This sequence joins TRBV7-2 and TRBJ1-1; 7 bases line up with TRBD1. Germline V lookup: CDR1 SGHTA, CDR2 FQGNSA. This CDR3 is built from 13 residues. Trimming at V came to 6 bases and at J to 1 base, leaving 2 bases not matched to a gene. CDR3 nucleotide sequence: TGTGCCAGCAGACGGGACAGGAACACTGAAGCTTTCTTT. Amino acids: CASRRDRNTEAFF.

This clonotype was seen only a few times. The rearrangement joins TRBV28 to TRBJ2-7; 8 bases line up with TRBD1. Germline V gene data show CDR1 as MDHEN and CDR2 as SYDVKM. The junction had 11 bases not matched to a gene; V was cut back by 6 bases and J by 4 bases. The CDR3 sequence is 15 residues long. Written as DNA, the CDR3 is TGTGCCAGCAGACCAGATAACAGGGGGTGGTACGAGCAGTACTTC. Translated: CASRPDNRGWYEQYF.

V and J are TRBV15 and TRBJ1-4, with D unclear. Trimming cost V 1 base and J 0 bases, with 9 bases left between them. The germline gives CDR1 LNHNV, CDR2 YYDKDF (reference sequence). The CDR3 is 16 amino acids. The CDR3 region is CATSRVHGATNEKLFF. The DNA for the CDR3 is TGTGCCACCAGCAGAGTACACGGAGCAACTAATGAAAAACTGTTTTTT.

The J gene is TRBJ2-5, the V gene TRBV4-3, with D perhaps TRBD1 or TRBD2 (5 bases each). The CDR3 extends over 15 amino acids. From germline, CDR1 is LGHNA and CDR2 YSLEER. Trimming cost V 3 bases and J 4 bases, with 15 bases left between them. This CDR3 reads CASSQVLGAGETQYF. The CDR3 DNA reads TGCGCCAGCAGCCAGGTCCTTGGGGCGGGAGAGACCCAGTACTTC.

V gene TRBV28 combines with J gene TRBJ2-7; D is perhaps TRBD1 (5 bases). Germline CDR1 MDHEN, CDR2 SYDVKM. V dropped 7 bases and J dropped 2 bases, with 15 bases sitting between them. The CDR3 length is 14 residues. The CDR3 DNA sequence: TGTGCCAGCAAAAGGGGAACTTCGGCCTACGAGCAGTACTTC. Its protein product is CASKRGTSAYEQYF.